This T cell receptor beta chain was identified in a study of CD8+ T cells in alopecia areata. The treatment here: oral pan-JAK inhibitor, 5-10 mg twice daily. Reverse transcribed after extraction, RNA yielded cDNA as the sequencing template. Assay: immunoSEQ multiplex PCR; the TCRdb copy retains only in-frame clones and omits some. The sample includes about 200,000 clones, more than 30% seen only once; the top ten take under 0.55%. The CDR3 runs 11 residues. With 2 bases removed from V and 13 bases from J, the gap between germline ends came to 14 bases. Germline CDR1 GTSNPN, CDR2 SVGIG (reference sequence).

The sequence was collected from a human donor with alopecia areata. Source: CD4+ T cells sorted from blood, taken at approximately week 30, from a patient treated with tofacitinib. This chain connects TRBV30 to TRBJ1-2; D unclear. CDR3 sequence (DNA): TGTGCCTGGAGTCACCCGGCCTATCCCACCTTC. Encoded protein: CAWSHPAYPTF.